This T cell receptor beta chain was recorded in a study of T cells in Graves' hyperthyroidism and ophthalmopathy. The investigators amplified TCR beta CDR3 regions from RNA transcripts. HTBI primers were the set used in a first-round RT-PCR of the TCR CDR3. Using its own MiXCR run on the multiplex PCR reads, TCRdb lists one record per CDR3 protein. The sample includes 100,000 to 130,000 distinct CDR3 sequences, about 17% of them seen just once. Study-wide results and limits: Through a model of 13 V-J features, ophthalmopathy was separated from stable hyperthyroidism.

With a duration under 2 months, the hyperthyroidism was newly diagnosed in patients aged 18 to 65. CDR1 and CDR2 (germline): SGHAT, FQNNGV. V dropped 4 bases and J dropped 2; count of bases not matched to a gene: 3. The CDR3 consists of 17 residues. This clonotype was detected ten times or more. What it recognizes is unknown. Material for sequencing was blood. The clonotype was recovered from a woman between 45 and 65 years old with Graves' hyperthyroidism. The chain combines TRBV11-2 with TRBJ2-3; 16 bases align to TRBD2. The CDR3 DNA is TGTGCCAGCAGCTCCGGGACTAGCGGGAGGGCCACAGATACGCAGTATTTT. The encoded protein is CASSSGTSGRATDTQYF.